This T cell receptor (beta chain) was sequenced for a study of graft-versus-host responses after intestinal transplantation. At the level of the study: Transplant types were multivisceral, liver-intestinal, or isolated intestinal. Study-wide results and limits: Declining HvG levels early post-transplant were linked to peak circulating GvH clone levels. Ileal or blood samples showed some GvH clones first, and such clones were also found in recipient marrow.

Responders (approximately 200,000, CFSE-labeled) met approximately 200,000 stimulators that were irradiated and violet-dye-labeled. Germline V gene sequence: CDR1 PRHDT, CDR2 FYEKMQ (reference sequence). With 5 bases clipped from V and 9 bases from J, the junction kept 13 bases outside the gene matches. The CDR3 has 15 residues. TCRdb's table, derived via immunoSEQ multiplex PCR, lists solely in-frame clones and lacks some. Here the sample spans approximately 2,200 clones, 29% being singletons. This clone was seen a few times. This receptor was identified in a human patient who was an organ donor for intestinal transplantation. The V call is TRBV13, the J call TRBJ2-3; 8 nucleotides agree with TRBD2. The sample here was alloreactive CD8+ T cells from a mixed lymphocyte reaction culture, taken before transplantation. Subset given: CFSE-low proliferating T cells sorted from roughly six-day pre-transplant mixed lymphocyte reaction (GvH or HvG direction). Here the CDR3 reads CASSEYGGGQLTQYF. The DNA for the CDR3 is TGTGCCAGCAGCGAATACGGGGGGGGGCAGCTAACGCAGTATTTT.